Listed here are 10 T cell receptor beta chains from one sample, sequenced in a study of T cell responses to AZD1222 COVID-19 vaccine. The table came from immunoSEQ multiplex PCR; TCRdb's copy has only in-frame clones and leaves some out. The sample lists roughly 200,000 clones, around 88% seen once, with about 7.2% in the top ten. The sample was peripheral blood, taken on day 0 of AZD1222 vaccination. The source of these receptors is an adult in good health.

This clone was seen once. The chain joins TRBV9 to TRBJ2-3; tentatively, D is TRBD1 or TRBD2 (6 bases each). The germline CDR1 and CDR2 sequences are SGDLS and YYNGEE. Trimming took off 0 bases at V and 4 bases at J, with 12 bases between the two ends. This CDR3 comprises 15 residues. The CDR3 bases are TGTGCCAGCAGCGTAGGATCTAGGGGGGCAGATACGCAGTATTTT. Its protein is CASSVGSRGADTQYF.

This sequence joins TRBV2 and TRBJ1-5; D gene unclear. Trimming removed 8 bases from V and 8 bases from J, with 10 bases in between. This CDR3 spans 11 amino acids. CDR1 and CDR2 from the germline V gene are SNHLY and FYNNEI. Here the CDR3 DNA reads TGTGCCAGCGGGGATGCGGAGCCCCAGCATTTT. It translates to CASGDAEPQHF.

The chain couples TRBV27 to TRBJ1-2; D possibly corresponds to TRBD1 (5 bases). Deletions cut 1 base from V and 0 bases from J, with 12 bases between. The CDR3 is 16 amino acids. Per the germline V gene, CDR1 is MNHEY and CDR2 is SMNVEV (reference sequence). The CDR3 loop is CASSLYGQIPNYGYTF. The CDR3 nucleotides read TGTGCCAGCAGTTTATATGGACAAATTCCTAACTATGGCTACACCTTC.

The chain links TRBV20-1 to TRBJ2-5; TRBD1 might be the D (5 bases). The V gene lost 7 bases and the J gene lost 0 bases, with 6 bases spanning the gap. Germline V gives CDR1 DFQATT, CDR2 SNEGSKA (reference sequence). The CDR3 is 11 amino acids. For the CDR3, the DNA is TGCAGTGAACAGGACCAAGAGACCCAGTACTTC. Encoded protein: CSEQDQETQYF.

The chain has TRBV4-2 and TRBJ1-2, with D perhaps TRBD1 (5 bases). CDR1 LGHNA and CDR2 YNFKEQ come from the germline V gene. V lost 1 base, J lost 5 bases, and 14 bases lay in between. The CDR3 extends over 15 amino acids. CDR3 loop: CASSQAGEGVYGYTF. CDR3 bases: TGTGCCAGCAGCCAAGCGGGGGAGGGAGTTTATGGCTACACCTTC.

This clone was found a few times. The J gene is TRBJ2-2, the V gene TRBV27, with D tentatively TRBD1 (6 bases). The CDR3 sequence is 15 residues long. Germline V gene lookup returns CDR1 MNHEY and CDR2 SMNVEV (reference sequence). V shed 5 bases and J shed 4 bases, with 14 bases lying between them. CDR3 region: CASSTTGLGTGELFF. DNA for the CDR3: TGTGCCAGCAGTACGACAGGCCTCGGCACCGGGGAGCTGTTTTTT.

This chain uses TRBV4-1 with TRBJ2-3, with unresolved D. This CDR3 has 12 amino acids. The V end lost 2 bases, the J end lost 4 bases, and 4 bases lay between the germline ends. Germline V lookup: CDR1 MGHRA, CDR2 YSYEKL. The CDR3 DNA reads TGCGCCAGCAGCCAAAGGGCAGATACGCAGTATTTT. This codes for CASSQRADTQYF.

The chain has TRBV3-1 (or the pseudogene TRBV3-2) and TRBJ2-7; D gene unclear. The CDR3 extends over 11 amino acids. V shed 8 bases and J shed 3 bases, with 8 bases lying between them. The germline gives CDR1 LGHDT, CDR2 YNNKEL (reference sequence). The CDR3 DNA sequence: TGTGCCAGCGGGCAGCTCTACGAGCAGTACTTC. Translating it yields CASGQLYEQYF.

The table lists this clone with a count of one. This sequence joins TRBV12-3 or TRBV12-4 and TRBJ2-2, with 10 bases aligning to TRBD2. The V and J ends lost 10 bases and 5 bases, in that order; junction bases with no gene match: 4. The CDR3 extends over 13 amino acids. Here the CDR3 DNA reads TGTGCCATCCGAGCGGGGGGGACCGGGGAGCTGTTTTTT. Residues: CAIRAGGTGELFF.

For the CDR3, the DNA is TGTGCCTGGAGTCAACGGGTCTTCGACCCTGGAAACACCATATATTTT. This encodes CAWSQRVFDPGNTIYF. The rearrangement uses TRBV30 and TRBJ1-3; D is ambiguous. V lost 2 bases to trimming and J lost 2 bases, with 16 bases between them. CDR3 size: 16 residues. Germline V gene lookup returns CDR1 GTSNPN and CDR2 SVGIG (reference sequence).